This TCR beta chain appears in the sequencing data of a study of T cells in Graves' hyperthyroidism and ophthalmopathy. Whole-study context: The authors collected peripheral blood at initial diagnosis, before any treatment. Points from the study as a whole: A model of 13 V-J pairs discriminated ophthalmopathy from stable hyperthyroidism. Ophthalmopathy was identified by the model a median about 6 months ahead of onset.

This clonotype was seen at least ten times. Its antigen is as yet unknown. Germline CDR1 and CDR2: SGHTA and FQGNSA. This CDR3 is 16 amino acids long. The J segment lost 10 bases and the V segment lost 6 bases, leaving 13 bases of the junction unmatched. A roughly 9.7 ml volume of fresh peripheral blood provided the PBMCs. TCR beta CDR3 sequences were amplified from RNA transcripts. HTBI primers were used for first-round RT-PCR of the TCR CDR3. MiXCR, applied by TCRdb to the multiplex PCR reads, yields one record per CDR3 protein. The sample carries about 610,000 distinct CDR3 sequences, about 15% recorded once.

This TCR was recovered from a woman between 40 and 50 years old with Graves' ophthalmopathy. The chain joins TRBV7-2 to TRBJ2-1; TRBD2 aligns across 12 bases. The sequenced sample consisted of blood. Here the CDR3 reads CASSPSGLAGPGEQFF. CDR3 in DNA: TGTGCCAGCAGTCCAAGTGGACTAGCGGGGCCAGGAGAGCAGTTCTTC.